The 22 T cell receptor beta chains below were found in one sample sequenced in a study of T cell changes during pregnancy in multiple sclerosis. Sequencing was performed with immunoSEQ multiplex PCR; in TCRdb, only in-frame clones are kept and a portion is missing. The repertoire holds around 39,000 clones, 92% seen once, with under 30% in the top ten. The sequencing here drew on CD8+ T cells from peripheral blood mononuclear cells, taken before pregnancy. The receptors shown here come from a female donor with multiple sclerosis, enrolled in a pregnancy study.

The chain combines TRBV5-1 with TRBJ2-2; 7 nucleotides align to TRBD1. V gave up 0 bases and J gave up 5 bases; unmatched junction bases: 7. CDR1 is SGHRS, CDR2 YFSETQ, per germline. The CDR3 has 16 residues. CDR3 DNA: TGCGCCAGCAGCTTGGTAGGGGGCAGTCGAACCGGGGAGCTGTTTTTT. Translated, it gives CASSLVGGSRTGELFF.

The chain combines TRBV27 with TRBJ2-1; 9 bases are shared with TRBD2. The CDR3 is 15 amino acids. J was trimmed by 2 bases and V by 6 bases; bases with no gene match: 5. The germline CDR1 and CDR2 sequences are MNHEY and SMNVEV (reference sequence). CDR3 sequence reads: CASSVSGSTYNEQFF. The CDR3 DNA sequence: TGTGCCAGCAGCGTTAGCGGGAGCACCTACAATGAGCAGTTCTTC.

The table lists this clone with a count of one. This chain joins TRBV2 and TRBJ1-2, with 10 nucleotides matching TRBD1. The CDR3 is 18 amino acids. Looked up from germline, CDR1 is SNHLY and CDR2 is FYNNEI. Trimming at V came to 6 bases and at J to 3 bases, leaving 16 bases not matched to a gene. CDR3 in amino acids: CASRAYPGQGIWDYGYTF. CDR3 DNA: TGTGCCAGCAGGGCATACCCGGGACAGGGGATTTGGGACTATGGCTACACCTTC.

The rearrangement joins TRBV9 to TRBJ2-2; 9 positions match TRBD2. V gave up 3 bases and J gave up 3 bases; unmatched junction bases: 6. The CDR3 spans 16 residues. Germline V gene data show CDR1 as SGDLS and CDR2 as YYNGEE. The CDR3 sequence: CASSGSGTSYTGELFF. The DNA of the CDR3 is TGTGCCAGCAGCGGCAGTGGGACTAGCTACACCGGGGAGCTGTTTTTT. Full variable domain (missing parts from reference TRBV9 and TRBJ2-2): DSGVTQTPKHLITATGQRVTLRCSPRSGDLSVYWYQQSLDQGLQFLIQYYNGEERAKGNILERFSAQQFPDLHSELNLSSLELGDSALYFCASSGSGTSYTGELFFGEGSRLTVL.

This clone was seen a few times. This chain joins TRBV4-1 and TRBJ1-2; D is ambiguous. Germline lookup yields CDR1 MGHRA and CDR2 YSYEKL. V lost 0 bases to trimming and J lost 3 bases, with 8 bases between them. This CDR3 contains 14 residues. The CDR3 here is CASSQDRRYYGYTF. DNA for the CDR3: TGCGCCAGCAGCCAAGATAGGAGATACTATGGCTACACCTTC.

The V and J genes are TRBV11-2 and TRBJ2-7, with D maybe TRBD2 (5 bases). The CDR3 loop spans 13 amino acids. V shed 5 bases and J shed 2 bases, with 10 bases lying between them. Germline V gene lookup returns CDR1 SGHAT and CDR2 FQNNGV. In nucleotides, the CDR3 is TGTGCCAGCAGCCCTGGACTTGCCTACGAGCAGTACTTC. It yields the protein CASSPGLAYEQYF.

The sample holds one count of this clone. The rearrangement joins TRBV6-1 to TRBJ1-2; D is unclear. Trimming left V 4 bases short and J 5 bases short, with 14 bases between. Germline V CDR1 and CDR2: MNHNS, SASEGT. The CDR3 sequence is 14 residues long. Here the CDR3 reads CASSGAGIHYGYTF. Here the CDR3 DNA reads TGTGCCAGCAGTGGGGCAGGAATCCATTATGGCTACACCTTC.

The genes are TRBV5-1 and TRBJ2-7; 7 bases match TRBD1. Germline trimming cut 2 bases from V and 3 bases from J; bases unmatched to any gene: 14. This CDR3 spans 17 amino acids. Looked up from germline, CDR1 is SGHRS and CDR2 is YFSETQ. CDR3 sequence (DNA): TGCGCCAGCAGCTTAGAAGACTTCACAGGGGAGTTCTACGAGCAGTACTTC. It translates to CASSLEDFTGEFYEQYF.

The J gene is TRBJ2-7, the V gene TRBV5-1; the match to TRBD1 covers 8 bases. The germline CDR1 and CDR2 sequences are SGHRS and YFSETQ. The V and J ends lost 1 base and 6 bases, in that order; junction bases with no gene match: 3. This CDR3 is 13 amino acids long. CDR3 region: CASSLRTGPEQYF. Here the CDR3 DNA reads TGCGCCAGCAGCTTGAGGACAGGGCCCGAGCAGTACTTC.

This clone was seen a single time. This chain links TRBV9 with TRBJ2-7; 12 bases are a match to TRBD2. The CDR3 spans 16 residues. In germline, CDR1 is SGDLS, CDR2 YYNGEE. The J segment lost 3 bases and the V segment lost 4 bases, leaving 8 bases of the junction unmatched. The CDR3, as DNA: TGTGCCAGCAGCTCTCGGACTAGCGGGGATTTCTACGAGCAGTACTTC. This encodes CASSSRTSGDFYEQYF.

This clone has more than one count but fewer than ten. This rearrangement joins TRBV5-1 to TRBJ2-2, with D unresolved. Germline loops: CDR1 SGHRS, CDR2 YFSETQ. This CDR3 contains 14 residues. V was pared by 7 bases and J by 1 base, with 11 bases between. The CDR3 sequence: CASGMVLNTGELFF. The DNA of the CDR3 is TGCGCCAGCGGCATGGTATTGAACACCGGGGAGCTGTTTTTT.

The V call is TRBV6-1, the J call TRBJ2-7, with 8 bases fitting TRBD2. This CDR3 has 16 amino acids. J lost 2 bases, V lost 1 base, and 7 bases had no gene match. The germline V gene has CDR1 MNHNS and CDR2 SASEGT. CDR3 DNA sequence: TGTGCCAGCAGTGAAGGGAGAGGACTAGCCGCCTACGAGCAGTACTTC. Translating it yields CASSEGRGLAAYEQYF.

The rearrangement uses TRBV27 and TRBJ2-7; a weak D match, TRBD2 (5 bases). This CDR3 has 11 amino acids. Germline V lookup: CDR1 MNHEY, CDR2 SMNVEV (reference sequence). V was cut by 11 bases and J by 4 bases, with 12 bases left in between. The CDR3 DNA reads TGTGCCGCTGGGCGGGTATACGAGCAGTACTTC. This encodes CAAGRVYEQYF.

The V call is TRBV7-9, the J call TRBJ1-2; D remains ambiguous. V lost 1 base and J lost 4, with 13 bases in between. CDR3 length: 15 amino acids. Germline CDR1 and CDR2: SEHNR and FQNEAQ (reference sequence). CDR3 amino acids: CASSLGGGIGYGYTF. The CDR3 coding sequence is TGTGCCAGCAGCTTAGGAGGAGGGATCGGCTATGGCTACACCTTC.

The V call is TRBV19, the J call TRBJ1-3, with D hard to call. The CDR3 extends over 15 amino acids. Trimming pared 2 bases from V and 2 bases from J, leaving 10 bases between. Germline V gives CDR1 LNHDA, CDR2 SQIVND (reference sequence). The DNA of the CDR3 is TGTGCCAGTAGTATATCACCCGGGACTGGAAACACCATATATTTT. It yields the protein CASSISPGTGNTIYF.

J is TRBJ1-5 and V is TRBV19; 7 positions agree with TRBD1. In germline, CDR1 is LNHDA, CDR2 SQIVND (reference sequence). This CDR3 is built from 13 residues. V lost 4 bases, J lost 4 bases, and 1 base stayed unmatched. CDR3 DNA sequence: TGTGCCAGTAGTAACAGGGGAAATCAGCCCCAGCATTTT. Amino acid sequence: CASSNRGNQPQHF.

This clone appeared a single time. The genes are TRBV15 and TRBJ1-3, with D unclear. Looked up from germline, CDR1 is LNHNV and CDR2 is YYDKDF (reference sequence). Trimming left V 1 base short and J 2 bases short, with 6 bases between. The CDR3 loop spans 14 amino acids. In nucleotides, the CDR3 is TGTGCCACCAGCAGAGGGACTACTGGAAACACCATATATTTT. Translation: CATSRGTTGNTIYF.

The CDR3 reads CASSTFEGLAVSDTQYF. The CDR3 bases are TGTGCCAGCAGCACCTTTGAGGGACTAGCGGTCTCAGATACGCAGTATTTT. The V call is TRBV2, the J call TRBJ2-3; TRBD2 aligns across 11 bases. The J segment lost 4 bases and the V segment lost 6 bases, leaving 12 bases of the junction unmatched. This CDR3 has 17 amino acids. From germline, CDR1 is SNHLY and CDR2 FYNNEI.

The count of this clone is one. The DNA of the CDR3 is TGTGCCAGTCCTCCAGGGCACCACAATCAGCCCCAGCATTTT. This encodes CASPPGHHNQPQHF. The chain uses TRBV9 and TRBJ1-5, with a possible D match to TRBD1 (5 bases). Trimming removed 8 bases from V and 3 bases from J, with 15 bases in between. Germline lookup yields CDR1 SGDLS and CDR2 YYNGEE. This CDR3 comprises 14 residues.

This clone showed up just once. The chain carries TRBV7-9 and TRBJ1-5, with 8 nucleotides matching TRBD1. J gave up 7 bases and V 5 bases, and 4 bases lay outside the gene matches. Germline lookup yields CDR1 SEHNR and CDR2 FQNEAQ (reference sequence). The CDR3 totals 13 residues. The CDR3 loop reads CASSPWTGQPQHF. CDR3 nucleotide sequence: TGTGCCAGCAGCCCGTGGACAGGGCAGCCCCAGCATTTT.

The genes are TRBV9 and TRBJ2-7, with 11 bases aligning to TRBD2. CDR3 length: 14 amino acids. V shed 3 bases and J 4 bases; nucleotides not matched to a gene: 3. Germline V gene sequence: CDR1 SGDLS, CDR2 YYNGEE. The CDR3 loop reads CASSDGTSGYEQYF. Written as DNA, the CDR3 is TGTGCCAGCAGCGATGGGACTAGCGGATACGAGCAGTACTTC.

The genes are TRBV7-9 and TRBJ2-1, with unresolved D. This CDR3 has 13 residues. Trimming shortened V by 6 bases and J by 5 bases, and 11 bases separated the two germline ends. The germline V gene encodes CDR1 SEHNR and CDR2 FQNEAQ (reference sequence). The CDR3 loop reads CASSPLPDNEQFF. Written as DNA, the CDR3 is TGTGCCAGCAGTCCCCTCCCGGACAATGAGCAGTTCTTC.